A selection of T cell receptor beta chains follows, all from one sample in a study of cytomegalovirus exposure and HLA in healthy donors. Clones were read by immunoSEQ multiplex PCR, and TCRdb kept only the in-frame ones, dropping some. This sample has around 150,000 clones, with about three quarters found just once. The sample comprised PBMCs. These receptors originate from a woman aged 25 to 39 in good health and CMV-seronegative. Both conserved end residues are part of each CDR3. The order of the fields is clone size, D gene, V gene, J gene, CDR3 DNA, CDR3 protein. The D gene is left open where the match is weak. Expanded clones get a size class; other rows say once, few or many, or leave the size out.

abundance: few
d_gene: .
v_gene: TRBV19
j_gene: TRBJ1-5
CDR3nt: TGTGCCAGTAGTATATATTATCAGCCCCAGCATTTT
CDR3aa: CASSIYYQPQHF

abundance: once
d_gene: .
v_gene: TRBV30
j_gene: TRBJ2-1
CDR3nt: TGTGCCTGGACCCGAGGTTCGAGTAATGAGCAGTTCTTC
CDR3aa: CAWTRGSSNEQFF

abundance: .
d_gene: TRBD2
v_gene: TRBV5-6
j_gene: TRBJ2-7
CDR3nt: TGTGCCAGCACTACCGGGGGGGGCTACGAGCAGTACTTC
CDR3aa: CASTTGGGYEQYF

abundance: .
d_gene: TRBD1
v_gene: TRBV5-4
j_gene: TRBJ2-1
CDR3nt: TGTGCCAGCAGCTCTGGGACAGGAGGGGTTAATGAGCAGTTCTTC
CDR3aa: CASSSGTGGVNEQFF

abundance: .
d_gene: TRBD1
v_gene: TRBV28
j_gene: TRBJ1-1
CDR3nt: TGTGCCAGCAGTTGGACAGGGTATGCTTTCTTT
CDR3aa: CASSWTGYAFF

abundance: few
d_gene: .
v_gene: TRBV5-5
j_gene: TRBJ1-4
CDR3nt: TGTGCCAGCAGCTTAATTCCAGGGTCTAATGAAAAACTGTTTTTT
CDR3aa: CASSLIPGSNEKLFF

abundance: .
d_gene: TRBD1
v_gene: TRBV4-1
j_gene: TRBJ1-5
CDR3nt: TGCGCCAGCAGCCAGCGACAGGGCCCGAGCAATCAGCCCCAGCATTTT
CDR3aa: CASSQRQGPSNQPQHF

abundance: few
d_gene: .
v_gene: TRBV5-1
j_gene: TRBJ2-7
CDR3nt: TGCGCCAGCAGCTTAGTTGGGGGCAGGTACGAGCAGTACTTC
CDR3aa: CASSLVGGRYEQYF

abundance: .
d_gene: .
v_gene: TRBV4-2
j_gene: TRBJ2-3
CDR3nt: TGTGCCAGCAGCCCTCTCCGCGGGGACGATACGCAGTATTTT
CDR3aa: CASSPLRGDDTQYF

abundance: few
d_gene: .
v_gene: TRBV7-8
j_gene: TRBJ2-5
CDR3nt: TGTGCCAGCAGGAGGACAGATCGCCAAGAGACCCAGTACTTC
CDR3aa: CASRRTDRQETQYF

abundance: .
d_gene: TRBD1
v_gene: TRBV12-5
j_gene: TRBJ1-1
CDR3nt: TGTGCTAGTGGTCGAACAGGGGGCGGGGGTGAAGCTTTCTTT
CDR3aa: CASGRTGGGGEAFF

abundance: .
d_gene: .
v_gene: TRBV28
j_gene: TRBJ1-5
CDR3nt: TGTGCCAGCAGTTTTGATGGTGAACCGAGCGCCAATCAGCCCCAGCATTTT
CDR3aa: CASSFDGEPSANQPQHF

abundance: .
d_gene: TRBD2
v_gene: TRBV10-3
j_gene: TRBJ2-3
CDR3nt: TGTGCCATCAGACGGACTAGCGGGGGAGGTGATACGCAGTATTTT
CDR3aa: CAIRRTSGGGDTQYF

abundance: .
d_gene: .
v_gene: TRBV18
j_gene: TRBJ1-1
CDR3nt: TGTGCCAGCTCATTCACAGGGAGTAGCGGGGAAATGAACACTGAAGCTTTCTTT
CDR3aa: CASSFTGSSGEMNTEAFF

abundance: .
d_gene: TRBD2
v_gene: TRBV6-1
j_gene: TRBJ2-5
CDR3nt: TGTGCCAGCAAAGGTATGGGACTAGCTCAAGAGACCCAGTACTTC
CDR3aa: CASKGMGLAQETQYF

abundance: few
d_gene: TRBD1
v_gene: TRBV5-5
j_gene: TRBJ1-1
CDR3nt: TGTGCCAGCAGCATAGGGGGCACCGAGGGTTTCTTT
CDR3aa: CASSIGGTEGFF

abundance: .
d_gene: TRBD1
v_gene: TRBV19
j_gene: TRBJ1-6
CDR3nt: TGTGCCAGTAGTTTGCGGACAGGGATCGATTCACCCCTCCACTTT
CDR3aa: CASSLRTGIDSPLHF

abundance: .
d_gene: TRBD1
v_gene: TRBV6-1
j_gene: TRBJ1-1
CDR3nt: TGTGCCAGCAGGGGACAGGGAAGGAACACTGAAGCTTTCTTT
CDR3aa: CASRGQGRNTEAFF

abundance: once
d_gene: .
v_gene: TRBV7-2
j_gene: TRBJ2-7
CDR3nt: TGTGCCAGCAGCTTACGTTCAGTCGACGAGCAGTACTTC
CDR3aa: CASSLRSVDEQYF

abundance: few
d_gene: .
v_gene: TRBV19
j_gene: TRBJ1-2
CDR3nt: TGTGCCAGTAGTATATCTGGTTCAGGGGGCTACACCTTC
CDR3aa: CASSISGSGGYTF

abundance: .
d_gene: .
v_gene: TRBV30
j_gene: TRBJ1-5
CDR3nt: TGTGCCTGGAGCATGAGGGCAGGTAGCAATCAGCCCCAGCATTTT
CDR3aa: CAWSMRAGSNQPQHF

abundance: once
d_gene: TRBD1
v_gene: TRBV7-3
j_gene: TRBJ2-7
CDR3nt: TGTGCCAGCAGCCCCCAAACAGGGGACGAGCAGTACTTC
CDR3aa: CASSPQTGDEQYF

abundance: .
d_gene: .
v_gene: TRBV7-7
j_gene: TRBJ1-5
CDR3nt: TGTGCCAGCAGCCAGGGGAGAAATCAGCCCCAGCATTTT
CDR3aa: CASSQGRNQPQHF

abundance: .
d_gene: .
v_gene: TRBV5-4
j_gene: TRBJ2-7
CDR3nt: TGTGCCAGCAGCCGGCGGACGGACTACGAGCAGTACTTC
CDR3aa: CASSRRTDYEQYF

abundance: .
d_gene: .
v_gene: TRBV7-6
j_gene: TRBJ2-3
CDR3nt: TGTGCCAGCAGCCTCACCCGGTACACAGATACGCAGTATTTT
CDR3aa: CASSLTRYTDTQYF

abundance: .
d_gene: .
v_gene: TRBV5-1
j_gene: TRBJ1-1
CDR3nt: TGCGCCACCAACCCGGGGAGTATGAACACTGAAGCTTTCTTT
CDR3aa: CATNPGSMNTEAFF

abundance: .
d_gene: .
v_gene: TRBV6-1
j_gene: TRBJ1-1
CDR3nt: TGTGCCAGCAGTGATGGTAGATCGGCTGAAGCTTTCTTT
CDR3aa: CASSDGRSAEAFF

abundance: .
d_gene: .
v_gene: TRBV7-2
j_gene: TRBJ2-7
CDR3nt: TGTGCCAGCAGCCTCTCGACTATAATCTACGAGCAGTACTTC
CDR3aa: CASSLSTIIYEQYF

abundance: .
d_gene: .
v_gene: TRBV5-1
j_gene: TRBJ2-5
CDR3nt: TGCGCCAGCAGCTTGAGGGACACCCAAGAGACCCAGTACTTC
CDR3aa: CASSLRDTQETQYF

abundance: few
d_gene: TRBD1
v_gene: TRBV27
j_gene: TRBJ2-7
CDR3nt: TGTGCCAGCAGTTTAATGGGGAACAGGGGTGGGTACGAGCAGTACTTC
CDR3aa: CASSLMGNRGGYEQYF

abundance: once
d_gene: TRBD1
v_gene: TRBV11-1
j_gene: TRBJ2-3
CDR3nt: TGTGCCAGCAGGACAGGGGGAAGGACAGATACGCAGTATTTT
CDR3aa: CASRTGGRTDTQYF

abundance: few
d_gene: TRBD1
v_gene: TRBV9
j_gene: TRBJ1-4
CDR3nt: TGTGCCAGCAGCACGGGACAGTATAATGAAAAACTGTTTTTT
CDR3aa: CASSTGQYNEKLFF

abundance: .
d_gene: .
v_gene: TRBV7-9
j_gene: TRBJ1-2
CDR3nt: TGTGCCAGCAGTCCATTGGGAGTCTATGGCTACACCTTC
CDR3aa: CASSPLGVYGYTF

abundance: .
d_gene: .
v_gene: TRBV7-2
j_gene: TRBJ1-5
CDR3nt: TGTGCCAGCAGCCTTACAGCTTATCAGCCCCAGCATTTT
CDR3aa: CASSLTAYQPQHF

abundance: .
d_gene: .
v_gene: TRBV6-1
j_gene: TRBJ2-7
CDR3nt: TGTGCCAGCAGTGAAGTGACAGCGAGCTCCTACGAGCAGTACTTC
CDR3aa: CASSEVTASSYEQYF

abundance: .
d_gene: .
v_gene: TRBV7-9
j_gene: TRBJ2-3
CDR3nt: TGTGCCAGCAGCTCCCCGCCGGCAGGGGTGGGCACAGATACGCAGTATTTT
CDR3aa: CASSSPPAGVGTDTQYF

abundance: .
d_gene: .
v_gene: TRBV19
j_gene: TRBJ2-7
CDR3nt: TGTGCCAGTAGTATAGGGACACCTTCCTACGAGCAGTACTTC
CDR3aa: CASSIGTPSYEQYF

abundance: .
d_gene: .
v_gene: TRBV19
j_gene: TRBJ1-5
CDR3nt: TGTGCCAGTACCCTCAGGCAGGGGAATCAGCCCCAGCATTTT
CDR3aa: CASTLRQGNQPQHF

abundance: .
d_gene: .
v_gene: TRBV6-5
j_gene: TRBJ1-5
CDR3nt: TGTGCCAGCAGTTACTCGTTAGTCTCGGGTCAGCCCCAGCATTTT
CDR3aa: CASSYSLVSGQPQHF

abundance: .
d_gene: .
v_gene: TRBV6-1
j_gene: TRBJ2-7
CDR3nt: TGTGCCAGCAGTGAGGCGGGGAGGTCCTACGAGCAGTACTTC
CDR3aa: CASSEAGRSYEQYF

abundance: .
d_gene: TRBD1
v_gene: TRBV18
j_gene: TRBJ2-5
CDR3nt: TGTGCCAGCTCACCGGGACAGAAAGAGACCCAGTACTTC
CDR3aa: CASSPGQKETQYF

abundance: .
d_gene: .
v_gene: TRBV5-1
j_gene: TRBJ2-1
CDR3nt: TGCGCCAGCAGTAGGTCGGGATCAAGCCTCAATGAGCAGTTCTTC
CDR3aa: CASSRSGSSLNEQFF

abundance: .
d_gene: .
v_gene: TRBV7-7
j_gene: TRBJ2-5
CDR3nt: TGTGCTAGCAGTGACAGGCAGACCCAGTACTTC
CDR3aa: CASSDRQTQYF

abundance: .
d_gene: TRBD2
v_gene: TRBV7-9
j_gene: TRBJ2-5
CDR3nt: TGTGCCAGCAGCTTAGCCCGAGCGGGGGGACGGGAGACCCAGTACTTC
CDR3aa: CASSLARAGGRETQYF

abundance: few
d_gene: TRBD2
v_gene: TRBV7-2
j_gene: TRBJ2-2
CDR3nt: TGTGCCAGCAGCGAGACTAGCGGGGGGGCGGTCGGGGAGCTGTTTTTT
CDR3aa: CASSETSGGAVGELFF

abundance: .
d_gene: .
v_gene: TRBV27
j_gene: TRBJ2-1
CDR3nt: TGTGCCAGCACAAGCGGTGGAGGGGTCTACAATGAGCAGTTCTTC
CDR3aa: CASTSGGGVYNEQFF

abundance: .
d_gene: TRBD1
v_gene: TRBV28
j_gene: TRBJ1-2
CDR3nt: TGTGCCAGCAGTCCGGGACAGGGAGGAGGCTACACCTTC
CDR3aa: CASSPGQGGGYTF

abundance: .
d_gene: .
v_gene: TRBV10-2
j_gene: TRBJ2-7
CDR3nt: TGCGCCAGCAGAAGGAGCTCCTACGAGCAGTACTTC
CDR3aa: CASRRSSYEQYF

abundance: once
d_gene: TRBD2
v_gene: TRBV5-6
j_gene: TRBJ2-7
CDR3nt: TGTGCCAGCAGCTTAAGCGGGGGCTCCTACGAGCAGTACTTC
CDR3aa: CASSLSGGSYEQYF

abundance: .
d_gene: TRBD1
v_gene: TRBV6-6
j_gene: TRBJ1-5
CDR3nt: TGTGCCAGCAGTTATAAAGGGACAGGGAGCAATCAGCCCCAGCATTTT
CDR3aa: CASSYKGTGSNQPQHF

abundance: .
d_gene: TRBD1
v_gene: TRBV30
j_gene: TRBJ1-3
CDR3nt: TGTGCCTGGAGTACGGACAGGGCAGCAAACACCATATATTTT
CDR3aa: CAWSTDRAANTIYF

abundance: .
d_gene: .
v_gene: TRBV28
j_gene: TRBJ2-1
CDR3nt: TGTGCCAGCAGTTTAGGTCTAGGCAGGGTATCGTTTGGTGAGCAGTTCTTC
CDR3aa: CASSLGLGRVSFGEQFF

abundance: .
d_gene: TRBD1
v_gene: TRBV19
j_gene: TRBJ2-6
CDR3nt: TGTGCCAGTAGTAACTCATGGGGACAGGGGTTTCTTGGGGCCAACGTCCTGACTTTC
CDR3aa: CASSNSWGQGFLGANVLTF